Included here is one T cell receptor (beta chain) sequence, with context. TCRdb processed the reads anew with MiXCR; each CDR3 protein has one entry. There are 200,000 or so distinct CDR3 sequences in the sample; roughly 27% occur only once, and roughly 31% lies in the top ten. The data stem from a study of T cell repertoires in cytomegalovirus infection. The CDR3 runs to 13 residues. V lost 5 bases, J lost 0 bases, and 7 bases lay in between. CDR1 and CDR2 (germline): ENHRY, SYGVKD. This chain uses TRBV10-3 with TRBJ1-1; the D is unclear. Sequencing was carried out using PBMCs. This clonotype was sampled from a human donor in good health (CMV status not recorded). Some clones in this sample may be carry-over from other donors' samples. The CDR3 spells CAISPLVNTEAFF. In DNA form, the CDR3 reads TGTGCCATCAGTCCCTTGGTGAACACTGAAGCTTTCTTT.